The 9 T cell receptor beta chains in this list originate from one sample, sequenced in a study of cytomegalovirus exposure and HLA in healthy donors. The PCR contained 60 Vbeta and 13 Jbeta primers. Clones were read by immunoSEQ multiplex PCR, and TCRdb kept only the in-frame ones, dropping some. The profile covers approximately 100,000 clones, with roughly 73% appearing a single time and roughly 2.5% taken by the ten largest. The sample taken for sequencing was PBMCs. These receptors were taken from a man between 35 and 55 years old in good health and CMV-seronegative.

The chain employs TRBV6-1 and TRBJ1-3; perhaps TRBD1 as D (5 bases). The germline V gene encodes CDR1 MNHNS and CDR2 SASEGT. Trimming took 2 bases from V and 0 from J, leaving 8 bases between them. This CDR3 has 15 residues. The CDR3 DNA sequence: TGTGCCAGCAGTGAAATGGGGGGCTCTGGAAACACCATATATTTT. Encoded protein: CASSEMGGSGNTIYF.

This clone occurred a few times. The chain carries TRBV4-2 and TRBJ1-3; no firm D call. Trimming removed 0 bases from V and 0 bases from J, with 9 bases in between. CDR3 length equals 16 residues. Germline-derived CDR1 and CDR2 are LGHNA and YNFKEQ. The CDR3 DNA sequence: TGTGCCAGCAGCCAAGACCTAGGTTACTCTGGAAACACCATATATTTT. It encodes CASSQDLGYSGNTIYF.

This clone was found a few times. This sequence joins TRBV5-1 and TRBJ2-7; 7 bases map to TRBD1. V shed 0 bases, J shed 1 base, and the junction held 4 bases outside the gene matches. This CDR3 is built from 15 residues. Germline lookup yields CDR1 SGHRS and CDR2 YFSETQ. The CDR3 loop reads CASSLATTGSYEQYF. As DNA, the CDR3 is TGCGCCAGCAGCTTGGCAACGACAGGGTCCTACGAGCAGTACTTC.

The J gene is TRBJ1-5, the V gene TRBV7-9; 8 positions match TRBD1. The CDR3 covers 15 residues. CDR1 and CDR2 (germline): SEHNR, FQNEAQ (reference sequence). The junction had 10 bases not matched to a gene; V was cut back by 1 base and J by 11 bases. CDR3 residues: CASSLGTGGPRAQHF. For the CDR3, the DNA is TGTGCCAGCAGCTTAGGCACAGGGGGGCCCCGGGCCCAGCATTTT. Full variable domain (rest looked up from reference TRBV7-9 and TRBJ1-5): DTGVSQNPRHKITKRGQNVTFRCDPISEHNRLYWYRQTLGQGPEFLTYFQNEAQLEKSRLLSDRFSAERPKGSFSTLEIQRTEQGDSAMYLCASSLGTGGPRAQHFGDGTRLSIL.

The chain links TRBV2 to TRBJ1-5; no definite D call. Deletions cut 6 bases from V and 4 bases from J, with 7 bases between. From germline, CDR1 is SNHLY and CDR2 FYNNEI. This CDR3 comprises 12 residues. CDR3 DNA sequence: TGTGCCAGCAGGACTACGAATCAGCCCCAGCATTTT. Translation gives CASRTTNQPQHF.

CDR3 DNA sequence: TGTGCCAGCACTCCGACCGACAGCTACGAGCAGTACTTC. Protein product: CASTPTDSYEQYF. The V gene is TRBV6-6, the J gene TRBJ2-7, with a weak D call TRBD1 (5 bases). The ends were cut back, 7 bases at V and 3 bases at J, with 13 bases in the middle. The CDR3 is 13 amino acids. Germline values: CDR1 MNHNY, CDR2 SVGAGI (reference sequence).

This chain uses TRBV7-2 with TRBJ1-4; 9 positions match TRBD1. V gave up 4 bases and J gave up 8 bases; unmatched junction bases: 5. Germline lookup yields CDR1 SGHTA and CDR2 FQGNSA. This CDR3 is built from 14 residues. CDR3 protein: CASSSGQGHEKLFF. The CDR3 DNA sequence: TGTGCCAGCAGCTCCGGACAGGGGCACGAAAAACTGTTTTTT.

The chain has TRBV2 and TRBJ1-2; D unclear. This CDR3 comprises 15 residues. The germline V and J ends were trimmed by 6 bases and 1 base, with 15 bases remaining between them. Germline V gene sequence: CDR1 SNHLY, CDR2 FYNNEI. The CDR3 nucleotides read TGTGCCAGCAGAGCACAGTCCGTACGTAACTATGGCTACACCTTC. The encoded protein is CASRAQSVRNYGYTF.

This chain connects TRBV10-3 to TRBJ2-2, with D unclear. This CDR3 is 14 amino acids long. The germline V gene has CDR1 ENHRY and CDR2 SYGVKD. Deletions cut 4 bases from V and 3 bases from J, with 9 bases between. As DNA, the CDR3 is TGTGCCATCAGTGTGACTCTGGACACCGGGGAGCTGTTTTTT. As protein: CAISVTLDTGELFF.